The 27 T cell receptor beta chains presented below share a single source sample, sequenced in a study of T cells in Graves' hyperthyroidism and ophthalmopathy (dated by TCRdb to 2018 to 2020). Library preparation employed multiplex PCR. The run used an Illumina HiSeq 2000. The TCR beta CDR3 regions were amplified from RNA transcripts. A first-round RT-PCR of the TCR CDR3 used the HTBI primer set with the Qiagen OneStep RT-PCR kit. Clones were called with MiXCR by TCRdb after fastp trimmed the public reads at Q25, and only in-frame beta chains were retained. Rows with one shared CDR3 protein collapse into an entry with the most common genes and DNA. Across this sample there are 300,000 to 350,000 distinct CDR3 sequences, with 11% to 15% seen only once. The ten largest make up roughly 24% of the sample. The sample comprised blood. Receptors originate from a woman between 25 and 40 years old with Graves' hyperthyroidism.

In this sample, this clonotype turned up many times. J is TRBJ2-2 and V is TRBV3-1; D might be TRBD1 (6 bases). Trimming took 6 bases from V and 1 from J, leaving 12 bases between them. This CDR3 has 15 amino acids. Germline loops: CDR1 LGHDT, CDR2 YNNKEL (reference sequence). CDR3 sequence (DNA): TGTGCCAGCAGGCCAGGGGCCGGGAACACCGGGGAGCTGTTTTTT. Encoded protein: CASRPGAGNTGELFF.

This clonotype was recorded at least ten times. The chain recombines TRBV6-1 with TRBJ1-1, with 8 bases aligning to TRBD1. The J segment lost 3 bases and the V segment lost 7 bases, leaving 4 bases of the junction unmatched. This CDR3 is 13 amino acids long. Germline CDR1 is MNHNS and CDR2 is SASEGT. CDR3 amino acids: CASIGQGHTEAFF. CDR3 nucleotide sequence: TGTGCCAGCATCGGACAGGGCCACACTGAAGCTTTCTTT.

The V gene is TRBV5-1, the J gene TRBJ2-3; 8 bases are shared with TRBD1. CDR3 size: 14 residues. Germline V gene lookup returns CDR1 SGHRS and CDR2 YFSETQ. V was pared by 0 bases and J by 6 bases, with 3 bases of the junction left unmatched. The CDR3 nucleotides are TGCGCCAGCAGCTTGGGACAGGGGAGGGATACGCAGTATTTT. It translates to CASSLGQGRDTQYF.

The rearrangement joins TRBV20-1 to TRBJ1-6; D gene ambiguous. CDR3 length: 13 residues. Trimming cost V 3 bases and J 7 bases, with 10 bases left between them. The germline CDR1 and CDR2 sequences are DFQATT and SNEGSKA (reference sequence). CDR3 amino acids: CSASMQANSPLHF. The CDR3 nucleotides read TGCAGTGCTAGTATGCAGGCCAATTCACCCCTCCACTTT.

In this sample, this clonotype turned up a few times. V and J are TRBV12-5 and TRBJ2-7, with TRBD1 identical over 8 bases. This CDR3 has 15 amino acids. Trimming took 2 bases from V and 7 from J; bases not matched to a gene: 10. CDR1 is LGHNT and CDR2 is FRNRAP in the germline V gene. CDR3: CASGLISGGMREQYF. DNA for the CDR3: TGTGCTAGTGGTTTGATTTCAGGGGGCATGCGGGAGCAGTACTTC.

The chain is built from TRBV19 and TRBJ2-2; D is unclear. Per germline, CDR1 LNHDA and CDR2 SQIVND (reference sequence). This CDR3 comprises 14 residues. V shed 5 bases and J shed 4 bases, with 11 bases lying between them. CDR3 loop: CASSPLLTTGELFF. CDR3 nucleotides: TGTGCCAGTAGTCCCTTACTGACCACCGGGGAGCTGTTTTTT.

The gene calls are TRBV7-3 and TRBJ2-2; D is tentatively TRBD1 or TRBD2 (6 bases each). V was trimmed by 5 bases and J by 1 base, leaving 14 bases between them. Germline lookup yields CDR1 SGHTA and CDR2 FQGTGA. This CDR3 spans 16 amino acids. Written as DNA, the CDR3 is TGTGCCAGCAGCAAGACGGGGGCGGGGAACACCGGGGAGCTGTTTTTT. This translates into CASSKTGAGNTGELFF.

This clonotype was observed at least ten times. The rearrangement uses TRBV28 and TRBJ2-4; TRBD1 matches at 8 bases. The CDR3 spans 21 residues. Germline V CDR1 and CDR2: MDHEN, SYDVKM. V dropped 1 base and J dropped 3; count of bases not matched to a gene: 20. CDR3 protein: CASSLYGLRLTGDSDKNIQYF. CDR3 bases: TGTGCCAGCAGTTTATATGGACTCCGACTGACAGGGGACTCTGACAAAAACATTCAGTACTTC.

This rearrangement joins TRBV6-9 to TRBJ2-1, with 9 positions matching TRBD2. Germline loops: CDR1 MNHGY, CDR2 SVAAGI. J was trimmed by 6 bases and V by 4 bases; bases with no gene match: 19. This CDR3 comprises 19 residues. The CDR3, as DNA: TGTGCCAGCAGTTCGTTATCTAGCGGGAATAAGGAGGGGCTCAATGAGCAGTTCTTC. It codes for CASSSLSSGNKEGLNEQFF.

Many counts were recorded for this clonotype. The rearrangement uses TRBV20-1 and TRBJ2-7; 7 bases align to TRBD1. The germline gives CDR1 DFQATT, CDR2 SNEGSKA (reference sequence). This CDR3 has 15 amino acids. The trim removed 0 bases at V and 0 bases at J, leaving 5 bases unmatched. The CDR3 spells CSARDFGTASYEQYF. The CDR3 DNA sequence: TGCAGTGCTAGAGATTTCGGGACAGCCTCCTACGAGCAGTACTTC.

This clonotype has a count of ten or more. V is TRBV9 and J is TRBJ2-3; a possible D gene is TRBD2 (5 bases). The germline CDR1 and CDR2 sequences are SGDLS and YYNGEE. Between the trimmed V and J ends, which lost 3 bases and 0 bases, there was a span of 8 bases. This CDR3 comprises 14 residues. The CDR3 here is CASSARTSTDTQYF. CDR3 in DNA: TGTGCCAGCAGCGCCCGGACTAGCACAGATACGCAGTATTTT.

The V and J genes are TRBV9 and TRBJ2-5; the D gene is possibly TRBD2 (5 bases). The CDR3 totals 14 residues. In germline, CDR1 is SGDLS, CDR2 YYNGEE. Trimming took off 0 bases at V and 5 bases at J, with 11 bases between the two ends. The DNA of the CDR3 is TGTGCCAGCAGCGTAGAGTCCCGGAGGGAGACCCAGTACTTC. This gives the protein CASSVESRRETQYF.

This clonotype has only a few counts. V is TRBV20-1 and J is TRBJ2-7; tentatively, D is TRBD1 or TRBD2 (6 bases each). V lost 6 bases, J lost 2 bases, and 23 bases lay in between. This CDR3 comprises 16 residues. The germline V gene encodes CDR1 DFQATT and CDR2 SNEGSKA (reference sequence). CDR3 sequence: CSAQPLARGEAYEQYF. As DNA, the CDR3 is TGCAGTGCCCAACCTCTCGCGAGGGGGGAGGCCTACGAGCAGTACTTC.

This clonotype was detected many times. The chain combines TRBV11-2 with TRBJ2-2; the match to TRBD1 covers 9 bases. The CDR3 contains 13 residues. The germline gives CDR1 SGHAT, CDR2 FQNNGV. V was pared by 4 bases and J by 6 bases, with 0 bases of the junction left unmatched. This CDR3 is CASSWTGAGELFF. DNA for the CDR3: TGTGCCAGCAGCTGGACAGGGGCCGGGGAGCTGTTTTTT.

The chain couples TRBV6-1 to TRBJ1-1; D perhaps matches TRBD1 (5 bases). V gave up 5 bases and J gave up 2 bases, with 21 bases separating them. The CDR3 length is 17 residues. Per the germline V gene, CDR1 is MNHNS and CDR2 is SASEGT. CDR3 bases: TGTGCCAGCAGTCGGTCTCACGTGGGGCAGACAAACACTGAAGCTTTCTTT. Residues: CASSRSHVGQTNTEAFF.

In its sample, this clonotype was seen many times. This chain joins TRBV27 and TRBJ2-5; no firm D call. The CDR3 runs 12 residues. The germline V and J ends were trimmed by 7 bases and 2 bases, with 8 bases remaining between them. Germline loops: CDR1 MNHEY, CDR2 SMNVEV (reference sequence). The chain's CDR3 is CASTYFQETQYF. The CDR3 DNA reads as TGTGCCAGCACTTATTTTCAAGAGACCCAGTACTTC.

The rearrangement uses TRBV20-1 and TRBJ1-5, with D uncertain. Trimming left V 2 bases short and J 0 bases short, with 11 bases between. Germline loops: CDR1 DFQATT, CDR2 SNEGSKA (reference sequence). There are 15 residues in the CDR3. Here the CDR3 reads CSARRGENSNQPQHF. CDR3 coding DNA: TGCAGTGCTAGACGGGGAGAGAATAGCAATCAGCCCCAGCATTTT.

This clonotype was detected ten times or more. CDR3: CASSHKGTYEQYF. CDR3 coding DNA: TGTGCCAGCAGCCATAAGGGCACCTACGAGCAGTACTTC. The chain carries TRBV14 and TRBJ2-7, with D hard to call. Germline lookup yields CDR1 SGHDN and CDR2 FVKESK. The germline V and J ends were trimmed by 3 bases and 2 bases, with 8 bases remaining between them. This CDR3 is built from 13 residues.

This clonotype showed up just a few times. The chain carries TRBV27 and TRBJ1-4; a weak D match, TRBD1 (6 bases). The CDR3 contains 14 residues. V dropped 9 bases and J dropped 6 bases, with 17 bases sitting between them. The germline V gene has CDR1 MNHEY and CDR2 SMNVEV (reference sequence). The CDR3 region is CARRTGQLHEKLFF. The CDR3 DNA sequence: TGTGCCAGGAGGACGGGACAATTGCATGAAAAACTGTTTTTT.

This clonotype was observed many times. The rearrangement uses TRBV2 and TRBJ2-2, with D possibly being TRBD2 (6 bases). From germline, CDR1 is SNHLY and CDR2 FYNNEI. The CDR3 contains 13 residues. V shed 8 bases and J shed 4 bases, with 11 bases lying between them. This CDR3 is CASQTSRTGELFF. CDR3 bases: TGTGCCAGCCAAACTAGCCGCACCGGGGAGCTGTTTTTT.

This clonotype was picked up many times. The chain joins TRBV20-1 to TRBJ1-3, with no clear D. Germline values: CDR1 DFQATT, CDR2 SNEGSKA (reference sequence). There are 14 residues in the CDR3. V lost 6 bases, J lost 1 base, and 13 bases lay in between. CDR3 in DNA: TGCAGTGCCGGCGTGGGAGGTTCTGGAAACACCATATATTTT. Translation: CSAGVGGSGNTIYF.

This clonotype was detected many times. The chain has TRBV2 and TRBJ2-2; D is undetermined. V lost 6 bases and J lost 2, with 10 bases in between. In germline, CDR1 is SNHLY, CDR2 FYNNEI. This CDR3 comprises 14 residues. The CDR3 sequence is CASRPGPNTGELFF. The DNA of the CDR3 is TGTGCCAGCAGACCGGGCCCCAACACCGGGGAGCTGTTTTTT.

The chain recombines TRBV27 with TRBJ2-3; weak D call: TRBD1 (7 bases). The CDR3 spans 17 residues. V dropped 4 bases and J dropped 4 bases, with 21 bases sitting between them. Per germline, CDR1 MNHEY and CDR2 SMNVEV (reference sequence). The CDR3 loop reads CASSSHASQGGPDTQYF. Written as DNA, the CDR3 is TGTGCCAGCAGTTCCCACGCCTCCCAGGGGGGTCCAGATACGCAGTATTTT.

This clonotype has ten or more counts. This chain joins TRBV6-1 and TRBJ1-4; D not resolved. CDR1 MNHNS and CDR2 SASEGT come from the germline V gene. Trimming pared 1 base from V and 0 bases from J, leaving 9 bases between. This CDR3 is 16 amino acids long. Written as DNA, the CDR3 is TGTGCCAGCAGTGAAGTGGGCTCTGCAACTAATGAAAAACTGTTTTTT. This sequence encodes CASSEVGSATNEKLFF.

V gene TRBV18 combines with J gene TRBJ1-5, with D perhaps matching TRBD1 (5 bases). Germline lookup yields CDR1 KGHSH and CDR2 LQKENI. This CDR3 has 14 residues. V gave up 4 bases and J gave up 6 bases, with 13 bases separating them. The CDR3 protein is CASSHGQATQPQHF. CDR3 nucleotides: TGTGCCAGCTCACACGGACAAGCTACTCAGCCCCAGCATTTT.

This clonotype showed up many times. J is TRBJ2-7 and V is TRBV6-1; D call uncertain. Germline CDR1 and CDR2: MNHNS and SASEGT. The V gene lost 8 bases and the J gene lost 2 bases, with 4 bases spanning the gap. The CDR3 totals 10 residues. This CDR3 reads CASGTYEQYF. The CDR3 coding sequence is TGTGCCAGCGGCACCTACGAGCAGTACTTC.

The chain recombines TRBV12-3 or TRBV12-4 with TRBJ2-7, with 13 bases aligning to TRBD2. The CDR3 covers 22 residues. The ends lost 2 bases at V and 4 bases at J; junction bases unmatched: 23. The DNA for the CDR3 is TGTGCCAGCAGTTTACGCGCCAATTTTAAACTCGGACTAGCGGGAGAGCGGTACGAGCAGTACTTC. It specifies CASSLRANFKLGLAGERYEQYF.